The rows below give T cell receptor beta chains drawn from one sample of a study of human T cells and chemical hapten exposure. TCRdb analysed the RACE reads with MiXCR anew, one entry per CDR3 protein. The sample gives some 70,000 distinct CDR3 sequences, roughly 9.8% of which show up once; 5.2% is in the top ten. Sample: whole blood, taken in connection with sensitization to the hapten diphenylcyclopropenone (DPC). The source is a woman aged 50 to 65 with alopecia areata. Some clones in this sample may be carry-over from other donors' samples. Each CDR3 is given with its conserved first and last residue. D genes are given only for firm matches. Expanded clones get a size class; other rows say once, few or many, or leave the size out.

abundance	j_gene	d_gene	v_gene	CDR3aa	CDR3nt
few	TRBJ1-2	.	TRBV12-3/TRBV12-4	CASSSFADYGYTF	TGTGCCAGCAGTTCTTTCGCAGACTATGGCTACACCTTC
.	TRBJ2-2	.	TRBV6-1	CAAGAVNTGELFF	TGTGCCGCCGGGGCGGTGAACACCGGGGAGCTGTTTTTT
many	TRBJ1-2	.	TRBV28	CASTDLPEGERYGYTF	TGTGCCAGCACCGACCTCCCAGAGGGGGAGAGGTATGGCTACACCTTC
.	TRBJ2-3	TRBD1	TRBV28	CASSRRDRYTDTQYF	TGTGCCAGCAGCCGAAGGGACAGGTACACAGATACGCAGTATTTT
many	TRBJ2-1	TRBD2	TRBV6-6	CASSSPQAGANEQFF	TGTGCCAGCAGCTCCCCTCAGGCGGGAGCAAATGAGCAGTTCTTC
.	TRBJ1-1	.	TRBV28	CASIGDVSEAFF	TGTGCCAGCATCGGGGACGTATCTGAAGCTTTCTTT
.	TRBJ1-6	TRBD1	TRBV6-2/TRBV6-3	CASSYSKTGTGEYSPLHF	TGTGCCAGCAGTTACTCGAAAACCGGGACAGGAGAATATTCACCCCTCCACTTT
few	TRBJ2-7	TRBD2	TRBV20-1	CSARGLAGLGVRYEQYF	TGCAGTGCCAGGGGACTAGCGGGCCTAGGGGTTCGCTACGAGCAGTACTTC
.	TRBJ2-4	.	TRBV2	CASSPSAVPDIQYF	TGTGCCAGCAGCCCCAGTGCGGTTCCTGACATTCAGTACTTC
many	TRBJ1-5	.	TRBV6-2/TRBV6-3	CASSYLGEVENQPQHF	TGTGCCAGCAGTTATCTCGGGGAGGTGGAAAATCAGCCCCAGCATTTT